These 27 T cell receptor beta chains originate from one sample sequenced in a study of T cells in Graves' hyperthyroidism and ophthalmopathy. What was amplified from RNA transcripts were TCR beta CDR3 regions. When the TCR CDR3 underwent first-round RT-PCR, the HTBI primer set was used. Via MiXCR, TCRdb re-called the multiplex PCR reads, giving one row per CDR3 protein. The sample lists about 840,000 distinct CDR3 sequences, roughly 40% occurring once. The sequenced sample consisted of blood. The origin of the receptors is a man between 18 and 35 years old with Graves' hyperthyroidism.

The V and J genes are TRBV2 and TRBJ1-1; D is perhaps TRBD1 (6 bases). Per germline, CDR1 SNHLY and CDR2 FYNNEI. This CDR3 region has 11 residues. Trimming pared 3 bases from V and 11 bases from J, leaving 10 bases between. In nucleotides, the CDR3 is TGTGCCAGCAGTGAGTTGGGGGCGGCTTTCTTT. It codes for CASSELGAAFF. Complete variable domain (other parts from reference TRBV2 and TRBJ1-1): EPEVTQTPSHQVTQMGQEVILRCVPISNHLYFYWYRQILGQKVEFLVSFYNNEISEKSEIFDDQFSVERPDGSNFTLKIRSTKLEDSAMYFCASSELGAAFFGQGTRLTVV.

CDR3 sequence: CASSYWTGAGYTF. Here the CDR3 DNA reads TGTGCCAGCAGTTACTGGACAGGGGCTGGCTACACCTTC. V usage is TRBV6-5 and J usage is TRBJ1-2; 9 bases are a match to TRBD1. Germline V gene data show CDR1 as MNHEY and CDR2 as SVGAGI. V shed 1 base, J shed 7 bases, and the junction held 1 base outside the gene matches. The CDR3 is made up of 13 amino acids.

In this sample, this clonotype turned up many times. This may arise from a read error, as a much more abundant clone is one base away. The rearrangement joins TRBV5-1 to TRBJ2-7; 7 bases align to TRBD1. In germline, CDR1 is SGHRS, CDR2 YFSETQ. V shed 3 bases, J shed 1 base, and the junction held 1 base outside the gene matches. The CDR3 covers 13 residues. The CDR3 loop is CASSWGQSYEQYF. CDR3 nucleotide sequence: TGCGCCAGCAGCTGGGGACAGTCCTACGAGCAGTACTTC.

The chain combines TRBV7-6 with TRBJ2-2, with 7 bases that match TRBD2. V was clipped by 6 bases and J by 4 bases; unmatched bases: 8. The CDR3 is 15 amino acids. Germline V gene sequence: CDR1 SGHVS, CDR2 FNYEAQ. CDR3 bases: TGTGCCAGCAGGGAGGGGAGGGCGGGCACCGGGGAGCTGTTTTTT. Its translation is CASREGRAGTGELFF.

This clonotype has just a few counts. V and J are TRBV5-1 and TRBJ1-1; D is unresolved. The germline V and J ends were trimmed by 0 bases and 3 bases, with 15 bases remaining between them. The CDR3 spans 16 residues. The germline V gene encodes CDR1 SGHRS and CDR2 YFSETQ. The CDR3 DNA reads as TGCGCCAGCAGCTTGGCAGGCATGTCCGGCGACACTGAAGCTTTCTTT. This encodes CASSLAGMSGDTEAFF. The variable domain in full, with the rest retrieved from reference TRBV5-1 and TRBJ1-1, is KAGVTQTPRYLIKTRGQQVTLSCSPISGHRSVSWYQQTPGQGLQFLFEYFSETQRNKGNFPGRFSGRQFSNSRSEMNVSTLELGDSALYLCASSLAGMSGDTEAFFGQGTRLTVV.

The rearrangement links TRBV29-1 to TRBJ1-1; 10 bases match TRBD1. The J segment lost 5 bases and the V segment lost 8 bases, leaving 8 bases of the junction unmatched. There are 13 residues in the CDR3. Germline V gene data show CDR1 as SQVTM and CDR2 as ANQGSEA. The CDR3 sequence is CSLEGQGRTEAFF. CDR3 in DNA: TGCAGCTTAGAGGGACAGGGGAGGACTGAAGCTTTCTTT.

The chain uses TRBV10-3 and TRBJ1-5; 7 nucleotides align to TRBD1. The CDR3 runs to 14 residues. Germline V lookup: CDR1 ENHRY, CDR2 SYGVKD. Germline trimming cut 6 bases from V and 3 bases from J; bases unmatched to any gene: 5. The CDR3 DNA reads TGTGCCATCAGAGCCGGGACAGACAATCAGCCCCAGCATTTT. This codes for CAIRAGTDNQPQHF.

In its sample, this clonotype was seen many times. This chain connects TRBV29-1 to TRBJ1-1; 8 bases are shared with TRBD1. This CDR3 contains 15 residues. Germline V gene sequence: CDR1 SQVTM, CDR2 ANQGSEA. After removal of 3 bases from V and 10 bases from J, the junction contained 16 bases not matched to a gene. CDR3 DNA sequence: TGCAGCGTTGATGGGCTAGAAGGGACAGGATCCCCAGCTTTCTTT. Amino acid sequence: CSVDGLEGTGSPAFF.

The count of this clonotype is one. One end of the junction is discordant with germline, which a read error may explain. Here the CDR3 DNA reads TGCAGTGCTAGAGTTAGGGGAGGGCATGAAGCTTTC. It specifies CSARVRGGHEAF. V usage is TRBV20-1 and J usage is TRBJ2-6, with 7 bases that match TRBD2. This CDR3 has 12 amino acids. Germline V gene lookup returns CDR1 DFQATT and CDR2 SNEGSKA (reference sequence).

The rearrangement links TRBV7-6 to TRBJ1-4, with D possibly being TRBD1 (6 bases). Germline loops: CDR1 SGHVS, CDR2 FNYEAQ. The CDR3 runs to 14 residues. Trimming took 6 bases from V and 7 from J, leaving 15 bases between them. CDR3 sequence reads: CASSLMKGVEKLFF. DNA for the CDR3: TGTGCCAGCAGTTTAATGAAGGGGGTTGAAAAACTGTTTTTT.

This clonotype occurred many times. J is TRBJ1-2 and V is TRBV7-2; TRBD1 matches 8 bases. The CDR3 loop spans 14 amino acids. CDR1 SGHTA and CDR2 FQGNSA come from the germline V gene. With 5 bases clipped from V and 6 bases from J, the junction kept 8 bases outside the gene matches. In DNA, the CDR3 is TGTGCCAGCAGCGGCAGGGACAGGCTGGATGGCTACACCTTC. The encoded protein is CASSGRDRLDGYTF.

The count of this clonotype is one. A junction boundary mismatches the germline segment, possibly from a read error. The chain is built from TRBV7-8 and TRBJ1-2; 7 bases align to TRBD1. The CDR3 length is 16 residues. In germline, CDR1 is SGHVS, CDR2 FQNEAQ. Here the CDR3 reads CASSQDVSRGYYGYTF. The CDR3 DNA follows: TGCGCCAGCAGCCAAGACGTTAGCAGGGGGTACTATGGCTACACCTTC.

This chain connects TRBV9 to TRBJ1-4, with a weak D call TRBD1 (5 bases). Germline CDR1 reads SGDLS; CDR2 reads YYNGEE. The CDR3 runs 16 residues. V shed 0 bases and J shed 5 bases, with 14 bases lying between them. The CDR3 is CASSVGVGTGNEKLFF. In DNA, the CDR3 is TGTGCCAGCAGCGTAGGAGTTGGGACGGGAAATGAAAAACTGTTTTTT.

This clonotype was counted ten times or more. The chain recombines TRBV5-8 with TRBJ1-2, with D uncertain. The CDR3 covers 14 residues. The germline CDR1 and CDR2 sequences are SGHTS and YDEGEE. The germline V and J ends were trimmed by 0 bases and 4 bases, with 10 bases remaining between them. In DNA form, the CDR3 reads TGTGCCAGCAGCTTGGACCAGGCCTTCTATGGCTACACCTTC. Its translation: CASSLDQAFYGYTF. Looking up the rest from reference TRBV5-8 and TRBJ1-2 gives the full variable domain: EAGVTQSPTHLIKTRGQQATLRCSPISGHTSVYWYQQALGLGLQFLLWYDEGEERNRGNFPPRFSGRQFPNYSSELNVNALELEDSALYLCASSLDQAFYGYTFGSGTRLTVV.

Here the CDR3 DNA reads TGCAGTGCTAGAGATGGCATTGGTGAAAAACTGTTTTTT. This translates into CSARDGIGEKLFF. The chain combines TRBV20-1 with TRBJ1-4; D is unresolved. This CDR3 contains 13 residues. The germline V and J ends were trimmed by 0 bases and 7 bases, with 9 bases remaining between them. Looked up from germline, CDR1 is DFQATT and CDR2 is SNEGSKA (reference sequence).

This clonotype was detected many times. This sequence joins TRBV7-9 and TRBJ1-3; tentative D call: TRBD1 (5 bases). Germline V lookup: CDR1 SEHNR, CDR2 FQNEAQ (reference sequence). V was pared by 3 bases and J by 10 bases, with 10 bases between. The CDR3 runs to 12 residues. The CDR3 bases are TGTGCCAGCAGCTTTAGGGACCCAACCATATATTTT. Translating it yields CASSFRDPTIYF.

This clonotype occurred many times. The CDR3 region is CASSSRFEQYF. DNA of the CDR3: TGTGCCAGCAGTTCTCGTTTCGAGCAGTACTTC. This chain links TRBV7-2 with TRBJ2-7; D is undetermined. The CDR3 extends over 11 amino acids. Germline V gene lookup returns CDR1 SGHTA and CDR2 FQGNSA. The V end lost 6 bases, the J end lost 6 bases, and 9 bases lay between the germline ends.

The gene calls are TRBV12-3 or TRBV12-4 and TRBJ2-5; the match to TRBD2 covers 7 bases. This CDR3 is 14 amino acids long. The trim removed 2 bases at V and 3 bases at J, leaving 3 bases unmatched. The CDR3 sequence: CASSLWGGEETQYF. CDR3 DNA sequence: TGTGCCAGCAGTTTATGGGGGGGTGAAGAGACCCAGTACTTC.

This clonotype was detected only a few times. The chain has TRBV4-3 and TRBJ1-5; unclear D gene. The CDR3 extends over 13 amino acids. V lost 0 bases, J lost 7 bases, and 7 bases lay in between. The germline CDR1 and CDR2 sequences are LGHNA and YSLEER. The CDR3, as DNA: TGCGCCAGCAGCCAAGAGAATGGCCAGCCCCAGCATTTT. Translating gives CASSQENGQPQHF.

Comment on this clonotype: Its ends do not fully match the called genes, so a read error is possible. This rearrangement joins TRBV10-3 to TRBJ1-2, with TRBD1 matching 9 bases. Germline CDR1 is ENHRY and CDR2 is SYGVKD. The CDR3 runs 14 residues. CDR3: CASSYQTGGYGYTF. CDR3 sequence (DNA): TGTGCCAGCAGTTACCAGACAGGGGGCTATGGCTACACCTTC.

In this sample, this clonotype turned up many times. The rearrangement joins TRBV7-2 to TRBJ2-7, with TRBD2 matching over 8 bases. The germline CDR1 and CDR2 sequences are SGHTA and FQGNSA. V trimming: 4 bases; J trimming: 6 bases; junction bases outside the gene matches: 8. CDR3 length: 14 amino acids. In DNA, the CDR3 is TGTGCCAGCAGCTCGGGGACTAGTTCGAGCGAGCAGTACTTC. Protein sequence: CASSSGTSSSEQYF.

Ten or more counts support this clonotype. The chain couples TRBV2 to TRBJ1-5, with 7 bases fitting TRBD1. CDR1 and CDR2 from the germline V gene are SNHLY and FYNNEI. The V segment lost 7 bases and the J segment 7 bases; nucleotides outside the gene matches: 7. This CDR3 has 13 residues. The CDR3 loop reads CASKSSGGQPQHF. The CDR3 DNA reads TGTGCCAGCAAAAGTTCAGGGGGGCAGCCCCAGCATTTT. The full variable domain, rest sourced from reference TRBV2 and TRBJ1-5, is EPEVTQTPSHQVTQMGQEVILRCVPISNHLYFYWYRQILGQKVEFLVSFYNNEISEKSEIFDDQFSVERPDGSNFTLKIRSTKLEDSAMYFCASKSSGGQPQHFGDGTRLSIL.

Ten or more counts support this clonotype. The CDR3 coding sequence is TGTGCCAGTAGTATGAGGGCAGAAGCTTTCTTT. It encodes CASSMRAEAFF. The chain is built from TRBV19 and TRBJ1-1; no definite D call. The V end lost 3 bases, the J end lost 8 bases, and 7 bases lay between the germline ends. There are 11 residues in the CDR3. CDR1 is LNHDA and CDR2 is SQIVND in the germline V gene (reference sequence).

This clonotype was counted ten times or more. The chain links TRBV14 to TRBJ2-7; no clear D gene. The CDR3 runs 15 residues. Trimming cost V 2 bases and J 2 bases, with 13 bases left between them. CDR1 is SGHDN and CDR2 is FVKESK in the germline V gene. CDR3 sequence reads: CASSQSPSIAYEQYF. The CDR3 region has the DNA TGTGCCAGCAGCCAATCCCCAAGTATAGCCTACGAGCAGTACTTC. The full variable domain, with the rest looked up from reference TRBV14 and TRBJ2-7, is EAGVTQFPSHSVIEKGQTVTLRCDPISGHDNLYWYRRVMGKEIKFLLHFVKESKQDESGMPNNRFLAERTGGTYSTLKVQPAELEDSGVYFCASSQSPSIAYEQYFGPGTRLTVT.

This clonotype was detected only a few times. CDR3 protein: CASSKDRAYTEAFF. CDR3 coding DNA: TGTGCCAGCAGCAAGGACAGGGCGTACACTGAAGCTTTCTTT. The chain recombines TRBV16 with TRBJ1-1; the match to TRBD1 covers 8 bases. Germline CDR1 reads KGHSY; CDR2 reads FQNENV. V shed 5 bases and J 3 bases; nucleotides not matched to a gene: 5. The length of the CDR3 is 14 residues.

This clonotype was seen repeatedly, ten times or more. The genes are TRBV10-3 and TRBJ2-7, with D possibly TRBD1 on 5 matching bases. Trimming took off 3 bases at V and 0 bases at J, with 15 bases between the two ends. CDR3 length: 16 residues. Per the germline V gene, CDR1 is ENHRY and CDR2 is SYGVKD. CDR3: CAISEGGALNSYEQYF. The CDR3, as DNA: TGTGCCATCAGTGAAGGTGGGGCATTAAACTCCTACGAGCAGTACTTC.

This rearrangement joins TRBV7-9 to TRBJ2-7; the D is unclear. V lost 4 bases to trimming and J lost 7 bases, with 11 bases between them. The CDR3 extends over 12 amino acids. Looked up from germline, CDR1 is SEHNR and CDR2 is FQNEAQ (reference sequence). The CDR3 here is CASSSSVREQYF. In DNA, the CDR3 is TGTGCCAGCAGCTCCTCGGTGAGAGAGCAGTACTTC.